One TCR beta chain is described in this entry. Antigen: not known. CDR3 length: 18 amino acids. In germline, CDR1 is MGHRA, CDR2 YSYEKL. Trimming cost V 3 bases and J 5 bases; bases outside gene matches: 14. It was with 60 Vbeta and 13 Jbeta primers that the PCR ran. Repertoires were generated with immunoSEQ multiplex PCR, while TCRdb's copy carries only in-frame clones and drops some. The sample holds 120,000 or so clones, 70% to 85% seen once. This specimen comes from a study of cytomegalovirus exposure and HLA in healthy donors. Study-wide points: In a later analysis, an Asian-associated ancestry cluster reportedly showed fewer N-insertions than the approximately 700-donor mean. Several V segments, TRBV6-2 and TRBV6-3 among them, could not be told apart and were dropped. TCR beta sequences numbering 15,000 to 20,000 were associated with HLA alleles at 0.05 false discovery rate in a later analysis.

This TCR was sampled from a man between 18 and 29 years old in good health and CMV-seropositive. Sequenced sample: PBMCs. The chain employs TRBV4-1 and TRBJ1-5; TRBD1 agrees at 9 bases. CDR3 bases: TGCGCCAGCAGCCAGTTACAGGGGGCGCAGTACGGCCATCAGCCCCAGCATTTT. This encodes CASSQLQGAQYGHQPQHF.